This T cell receptor (beta chain) was found in a study of T cell responses to AZD1222 COVID-19 vaccine. Using immunoSEQ multiplex PCR, the repertoire was profiled, and TCRdb retains in-frame clones only, with some absent. There are 140,000 to 150,000 clones in the sample; roughly nine tenths occur only once, and about 7.5% lies in the top ten. The table lists this clone with a count of one. Sequencing used peripheral blood, obtained 28 days after the second dose of the MenACWY control vaccine. This receptor was taken from an adult who received the MenACWY meningococcal vaccine as a control.

The CDR3: CASSRGGGTEAFF. CDR3 DNA: TGTGCCAGCTCACGGGGAGGGGGAACTGAAGCTTTCTTT. The V and J genes are TRBV18 and TRBJ1-1; tentative D call: TRBD1 (6 bases). Germline loops: CDR1 KGHSH, CDR2 LQKENI. Trimming pared 4 bases from V and 5 bases from J, leaving 11 bases between. This CDR3 is 13 amino acids long.